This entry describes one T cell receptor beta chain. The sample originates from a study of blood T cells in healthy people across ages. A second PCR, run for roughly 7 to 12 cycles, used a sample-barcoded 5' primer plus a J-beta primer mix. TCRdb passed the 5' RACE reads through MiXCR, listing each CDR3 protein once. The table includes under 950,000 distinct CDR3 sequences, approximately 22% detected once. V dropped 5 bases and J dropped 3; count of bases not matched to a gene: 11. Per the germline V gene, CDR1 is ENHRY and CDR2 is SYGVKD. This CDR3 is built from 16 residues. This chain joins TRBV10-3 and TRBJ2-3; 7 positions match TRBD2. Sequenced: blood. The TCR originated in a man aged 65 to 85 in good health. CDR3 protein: CAISPGTNGPTDTQYF. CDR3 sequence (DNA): TGTGCCATCAGTCCCGGGACTAATGGTCCGACAGATACGCAGTATTTT.